The 2 T cell receptor beta chains below were found in one sample sequenced in a study of cytomegalovirus exposure and HLA in healthy donors. With 60 Vbeta and 13 Jbeta primers, the PCR was carried out. This table comes from immunoSEQ multiplex PCR, and its TCRdb copy is limited to in-frame clones, with some not included. This table holds about 140,000 clones, about 76% found once. The sample consisted of PBMCs. All receptors derive from a woman in her thirties or forties in good health and CMV-seronegative.

This clone was detected a few times. V is TRBV9 and J is TRBJ2-7; D possibly corresponds to TRBD2 (5 bases). Per the germline V gene, CDR1 is SGDLS and CDR2 is YYNGEE. With 0 bases removed from V and 3 bases from J, the gap between germline ends came to 13 bases. The CDR3 length is 15 residues. CDR3 DNA: TGTGCCAGCAGCGTAGCCGGAGCGGAAAGCTACGAGCAGTACTTC. Protein: CASSVAGAESYEQYF.

The gene calls are TRBV15 and TRBJ1-2; D possibly corresponds to TRBD1 (5 bases). The V end was cut by 0 bases, the J end by 5 bases, with 13 bases between. CDR1 is LNHNV, CDR2 YYDKDF, per germline (reference sequence). CDR3 length: 15 residues. The DNA for the CDR3 is TGTGCCACCAGCAGAGAGTTCGGGGGTCCATATGGCTACACCTTC. Translation gives CATSREFGGPYGYTF.